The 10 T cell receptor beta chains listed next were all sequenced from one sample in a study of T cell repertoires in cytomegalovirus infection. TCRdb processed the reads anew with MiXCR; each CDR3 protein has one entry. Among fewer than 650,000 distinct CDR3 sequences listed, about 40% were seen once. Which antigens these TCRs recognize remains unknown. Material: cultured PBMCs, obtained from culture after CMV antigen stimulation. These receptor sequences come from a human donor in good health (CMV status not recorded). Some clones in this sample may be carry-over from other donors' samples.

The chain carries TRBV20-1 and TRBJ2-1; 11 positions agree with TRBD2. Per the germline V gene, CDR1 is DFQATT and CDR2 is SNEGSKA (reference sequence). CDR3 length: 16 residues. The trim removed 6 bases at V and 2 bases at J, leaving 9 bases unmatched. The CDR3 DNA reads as TGCAGTGCCCAGGGGCCTAGCGGGAGGCCCTACAATGAGCAGTTCTTC. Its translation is CSAQGPSGRPYNEQFF.

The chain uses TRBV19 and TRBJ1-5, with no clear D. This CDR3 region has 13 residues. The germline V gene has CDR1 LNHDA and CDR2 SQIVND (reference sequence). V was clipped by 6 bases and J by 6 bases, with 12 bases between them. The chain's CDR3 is CASRWSGGQPQHF. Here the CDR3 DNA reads TGTGCCAGTAGGTGGAGCGGAGGTCAGCCCCAGCATTTT. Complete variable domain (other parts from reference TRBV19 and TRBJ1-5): DGGITQSPKYLFRKEGQNVTLSCEQNLNHDAMYWYRQDPGQGLRLIYYSQIVNDFQKGDIAEGYSVSREKKESFPLTVTSAQKNPTAFYLCASRWSGGQPQHFGDGTRLSIL.

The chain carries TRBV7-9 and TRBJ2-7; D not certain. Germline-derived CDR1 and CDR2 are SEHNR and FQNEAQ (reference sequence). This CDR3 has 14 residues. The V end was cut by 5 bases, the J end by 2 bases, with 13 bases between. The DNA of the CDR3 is TGTGCCAGCAGCCCGAACAGAGGAACCTACGAGCAGTACTTC. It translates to CASSPNRGTYEQYF.

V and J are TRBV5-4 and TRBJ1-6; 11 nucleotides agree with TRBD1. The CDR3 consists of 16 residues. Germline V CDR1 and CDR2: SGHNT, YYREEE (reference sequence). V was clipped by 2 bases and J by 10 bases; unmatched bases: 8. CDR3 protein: CASSFGQGALGSPLHF. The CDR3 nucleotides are TGTGCCAGCAGCTTTGGACAGGGGGCGCTTGGATCACCCCTCCACTTT.

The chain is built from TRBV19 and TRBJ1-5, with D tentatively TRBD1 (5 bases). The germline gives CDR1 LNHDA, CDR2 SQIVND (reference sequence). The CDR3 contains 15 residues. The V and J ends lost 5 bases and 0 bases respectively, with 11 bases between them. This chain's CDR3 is CASSGHHDSNQPQHF. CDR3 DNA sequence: TGTGCCAGTAGTGGACACCACGATAGCAATCAGCCCCAGCATTTT.

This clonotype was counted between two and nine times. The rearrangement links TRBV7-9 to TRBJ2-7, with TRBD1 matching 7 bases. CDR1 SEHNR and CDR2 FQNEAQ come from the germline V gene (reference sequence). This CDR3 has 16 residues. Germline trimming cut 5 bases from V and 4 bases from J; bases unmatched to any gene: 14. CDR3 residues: CASSPGTVGPDYEQYF. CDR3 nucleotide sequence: TGTGCCAGCAGCCCCGGGACAGTAGGGCCAGATTACGAGCAGTACTTC.

CDR3 nucleotides: TGCAGTGCTAGAGATAGCCAGCGGGCGGGAGGCAATCAGCCCCAGCATTTT. Its protein product is CSARDSQRAGGNQPQHF. This chain links TRBV20-1 with TRBJ1-5; D ambiguous. Germline CDR1 is DFQATT and CDR2 is SNEGSKA (reference sequence). The CDR3 covers 17 residues. The V end was cut by 0 bases, the J end by 2 bases, with 17 bases between.

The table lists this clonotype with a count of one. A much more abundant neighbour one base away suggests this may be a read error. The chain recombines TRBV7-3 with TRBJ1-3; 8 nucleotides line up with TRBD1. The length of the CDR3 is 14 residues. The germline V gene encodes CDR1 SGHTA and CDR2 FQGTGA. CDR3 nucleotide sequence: TGTGCCACCAGGACAGGGAGTTCTGGAAACACCATACATTTT. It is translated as CATRTGSSGNTIHF.

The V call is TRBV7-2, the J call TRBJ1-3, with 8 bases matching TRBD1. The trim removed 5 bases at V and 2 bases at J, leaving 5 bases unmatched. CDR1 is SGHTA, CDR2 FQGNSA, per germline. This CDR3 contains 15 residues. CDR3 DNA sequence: TGTGCCAGCAGCAAGAAGACAGGGGCTGGAAACACCATATATTTT. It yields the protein CASSKKTGAGNTIYF.

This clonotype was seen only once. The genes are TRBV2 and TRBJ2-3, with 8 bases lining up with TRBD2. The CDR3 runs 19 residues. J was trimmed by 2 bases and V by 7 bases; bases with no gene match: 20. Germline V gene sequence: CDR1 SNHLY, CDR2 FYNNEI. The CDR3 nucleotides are TGTGCCAGCAAACATACCGGGACTAGACCGATCACCCCCACAGATACGCAGTATTTT. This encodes CASKHTGTRPITPTDTQYF.